This TCR beta chain was profiled in a study of regulatory T cells in long-lasting Graves disease. The germline gives CDR1 SNHLY, CDR2 FYNNEI. The junction had 6 bases not matched to a gene; V was cut back by 7 bases and J by 3 bases. The CDR3 has 14 amino acids. Arm-PCR of CDR3 regions with iRepertoire HTBI primers generated TCR beta libraries. In the source study's methods: Samples jointly harbored roughly 60 TRBV and 12 to 15 TRBJ segments. TCRdb ran MiXCR on the multiplex PCR reads and lists one entry per CDR3 protein. The V and J calls follow TCRdb's processing rather than the paper's. The sample has more than 350,000 distinct CDR3 sequences; over 20% are singletons. The time point is: persistent/refractory GD, antithyroid drugs over 5 years with positive TRAb. Following extraction of RNA from PBMCs, that RNA was used to make the TCR library.

The chain uses TRBV2 and TRBJ2-7, with 10 positions matching TRBD2. This receptor was identified in a female donor with Graves disease. The specimen was peripheral blood mononuclear cells (PBMCs), collected when the disease was refractory, from a patient treated with antithyroid drugs. The CDR3 bases are TGTGCCAGCACTCTGGCTAGCGGGAGCTACGAGCAGTACTTC. It is translated as CASTLASGSYEQYF.